A selection of T cell receptor beta chains follows, all from one sample in a study of T-cell reconstitution after alpha-beta-depleted transplantation in children. MiXCR, applied by TCRdb to the PCR reads, yields one record per CDR3 protein. The sample lists fewer than 250,000 distinct CDR3 sequences, approximately 19% occurring once. The material was PBMCs, mostly from graft donor cells, obtained 360 days after TCRalphabeta/CD19-depleted stem cell transplant. The receptors were sampled from a male patient between 2 and 15 years old who had a stem cell transplant for acute lymphoblastic leukemia, so the T cells may come from the graft donor. The CDR3 runs from the conserved cysteine through the conserved F or W. Fields, in order: V gene, clone size, D gene, J gene, CDR3 length, CDR3 protein, CDR3 DNA. D genes are given only for firm matches. Expanded clones are given a class, and other clones once, few, many or no size at all.

V gene: TRBV7-9; clone size: -; D gene: -; J gene: TRBJ2-7; CDR3 length: 15; CDR3 protein: CASSLVGGGIYEQYF; CDR3 DNA: TGTGCCAGCAGCTTAGTAGGGGGCGGGATCTACGAGCAGTACTTC
V gene: TRBV20-1; clone size: -; D gene: TRBD1; J gene: TRBJ1-5; CDR3 length: 14; CDR3 protein: CSARRDSSNQPQHF; CDR3 DNA: TGCAGTGCTAGACGGGACAGTAGCAATCAGCCCCAGCATTTT
V gene: TRBV9; clone size: -; D gene: TRBD1; J gene: TRBJ2-2; CDR3 length: 14; CDR3 protein: CASSVGGQVGELFF; CDR3 DNA: TGTGCCAGCAGCGTAGGGGGACAGGTCGGGGAGCTGTTTTTT
V gene: TRBV12-3/TRBV12-4; clone size: many; D gene: -; J gene: TRBJ2-7; CDR3 length: 14; CDR3 protein: CASSLTPRDYEQYF; CDR3 DNA: TGTGCCAGCAGTTTAACTCCCAGGGACTACGAGCAGTACTTC
V gene: TRBV6-1; clone size: -; D gene: -; J gene: TRBJ2-3; CDR3 length: 14; CDR3 protein: CATRGGRSTDTQYF; CDR3 DNA: TGTGCCACCAGGGGCGGGCGATCCACAGATACGCAGTATTTT
V gene: TRBV7-9; clone size: -; D gene: TRBD2; J gene: TRBJ2-1; CDR3 length: 16; CDR3 protein: CASSLLGSGGYNEQFF; CDR3 DNA: TGTGCCAGCAGCTTACTGGGGAGCGGGGGTTACAATGAGCAGTTCTTC
V gene: TRBV12-3/TRBV12-4; clone size: few; D gene: -; J gene: TRBJ2-5; CDR3 length: 14; CDR3 protein: CASSPVGGQETQYF; CDR3 DNA: TGTGCCAGCAGCCCCGTTGGGGGCCAAGAGACCCAGTACTTC
V gene: TRBV5-1; clone size: -; D gene: TRBD2; J gene: TRBJ2-7; CDR3 length: 15; CDR3 protein: CASSLEAGVAYEQYF; CDR3 DNA: TGCGCCAGCAGCTTGGAGGCGGGAGTAGCCTACGAGCAGTACTTC
V gene: TRBV27; clone size: many; D gene: -; J gene: TRBJ2-3; CDR3 length: 14; CDR3 protein: CASSSPRSTDTQYF; CDR3 DNA: TGTGCCAGCAGTTCCCCCAGGAGCACAGATACGCAGTATTTT
V gene: TRBV6-1; clone size: -; D gene: -; J gene: TRBJ2-5; CDR3 length: 14; CDR3 protein: CASGSGRSQETQYF; CDR3 DNA: TGTGCCAGCGGTAGCGGACGGAGCCAAGAGACCCAGTACTTC
V gene: TRBV4-3; clone size: -; D gene: TRBD1; J gene: TRBJ1-3; CDR3 length: 16; CDR3 protein: CASSQDPQGAVNTIYF; CDR3 DNA: TGCGCCAGCAGCCAAGATCCCCAGGGGGCCGTAAACACCATATATTTT
V gene: TRBV5-1; clone size: -; D gene: TRBD1; J gene: TRBJ1-1; CDR3 length: 14; CDR3 protein: CASSSGQGLTEAFF; CDR3 DNA: TGCGCCAGCAGCAGCGGACAGGGTCTTACTGAAGCTTTCTTT
V gene: TRBV6-5; clone size: -; D gene: TRBD1; J gene: TRBJ1-2; CDR3 length: 14; CDR3 protein: CASSSRDRGDGYTF; CDR3 DNA: TGTGCCAGCAGTTCCAGGGACAGGGGGGATGGCTACACCTTC
V gene: TRBV12-3/TRBV12-4; clone size: -; D gene: TRBD2; J gene: TRBJ2-7; CDR3 length: 20; CDR3 protein: CASSSQYSGKGGNPFYEQYF; CDR3 DNA: TGTGCCAGCAGTTCCCAGTATAGCGGGAAGGGAGGGAACCCCTTCTACGAGCAGTACTTC
V gene: TRBV29-1; clone size: many; D gene: -; J gene: TRBJ1-1; CDR3 length: 12; CDR3 protein: CSVRELNTEAFF; CDR3 DNA: TGCAGCGTTCGGGAGTTGAACACTGAAGCTTTCTTT
V gene: TRBV12-3/TRBV12-4; clone size: -; D gene: -; J gene: TRBJ2-3; CDR3 length: 15; CDR3 protein: CASSPQQVSTDTQYF; CDR3 DNA: TGTGCCAGCAGTCCCCAACAGGTTTCAACAGATACGCAGTATTTT
V gene: TRBV28; clone size: -; D gene: TRBD1; J gene: TRBJ1-5; CDR3 length: 14; CDR3 protein: CASSVTGDGQPQHF; CDR3 DNA: TGTGCCAGCAGCGTCACAGGGGACGGACAGCCCCAGCATTTT
V gene: TRBV7-9; clone size: -; D gene: -; J gene: TRBJ2-3; CDR3 length: 15; CDR3 protein: CASSPSSGYADTQYF; CDR3 DNA: TGTGCCAGCAGCCCCTCATCAGGGTATGCAGATACGCAGTATTTT
V gene: TRBV11-3; clone size: -; D gene: -; J gene: TRBJ2-1; CDR3 length: 13; CDR3 protein: CASSLESEDEQFF; CDR3 DNA: TGTGCCAGCAGCTTAGAGTCAGAGGATGAGCAGTTCTTC
V gene: TRBV27; clone size: -; D gene: -; J gene: TRBJ2-7; CDR3 length: 15; CDR3 protein: CASSPRQGGVYEQYF; CDR3 DNA: TGTGCCAGCAGTCCCCGACAGGGAGGAGTGTACGAGCAGTACTTC
V gene: TRBV27; clone size: -; D gene: -; J gene: TRBJ2-7; CDR3 length: 15; CDR3 protein: CASSLGVAGTYEQYF; CDR3 DNA: TGTGCCAGCAGTTTGGGAGTGGCAGGAACCTACGAGCAGTACTTC
V gene: TRBV19; clone size: few; D gene: TRBD1; J gene: TRBJ1-2; CDR3 length: 16; CDR3 protein: CASNQGPGQLGYGYTF; CDR3 DNA: TGTGCCAGTAACCAAGGGCCGGGACAGCTCGGTTATGGCTACACCTTC
V gene: TRBV5-1; clone size: few; D gene: -; J gene: TRBJ2-1; CDR3 length: 16; CDR3 protein: CASSPQEGFFGNEQFF; CDR3 DNA: TGCGCCAGCAGCCCCCAGGAGGGTTTTTTCGGCAATGAGCAGTTCTTC
V gene: TRBV9; clone size: -; D gene: -; J gene: TRBJ1-3; CDR3 length: 17; CDR3 protein: CASSVDIGATSGNTIYF; CDR3 DNA: TGTGCCAGCAGCGTAGATATAGGGGCAACCTCTGGAAACACCATATATTTT
V gene: TRBV24-1; clone size: -; D gene: -; J gene: TRBJ2-5; CDR3 length: 14; CDR3 protein: CATSDSVASETQYF; CDR3 DNA: TGTGCCACCAGTGATTCGGTGGCTAGCGAGACCCAGTACTTC
V gene: TRBV5-1; clone size: -; D gene: -; J gene: TRBJ2-5; CDR3 length: 16; CDR3 protein: CASSLTPGPQVGTQYF; CDR3 DNA: TGCGCCAGCAGCCTAACGCCGGGACCCCAAGTAGGGACCCAGTACTTC